The T cell receptor beta chain under discussion was sequenced for a study of control samples from healthy donors and cancer patients. Clones were read by immunoSEQ multiplex PCR, and TCRdb kept only the in-frame ones, dropping some. The sample has about 270,000 clones; roughly 87% are singletons. Germline CDR1 and CDR2: SGDLS and YYNGEE. The CDR3 is made up of 14 amino acids. V was pared by 3 bases and J by 6 bases, with 15 bases between. The sequenced material came from PBMCs. This receptor was taken from an older woman with lung cancer. V usage is TRBV9 and J usage is TRBJ1-2, with a tentative D call TRBD1 (6 bases). The CDR3 protein is CASSADTGRHGYTF. The CDR3 region has the DNA TGTGCCAGCAGCGCCGATACAGGGAGGCATGGCTACACCTTC.